This T cell receptor beta chain originates from a study of T cells after yellow fever vaccination. MiXCR was run by TCRdb on the 5' RACE reads, yielding one entry per CDR3 protein. This table has hundreds of thousands of distinct CDR3 sequences, around 6.4% appearing once. The sequencing here drew on PBMCs, taken 5 days after the yellow fever booster vaccination. The source is a man aged 30-40 years who received the YFV17D yellow fever vaccine.

The CDR3 is CASSPTSGSLKNQYF. The CDR3 region has the DNA TGTGCCAGCAGCCCAACTAGCGGGAGCTTGAAGAACCAGTACTTC. The V gene is TRBV9, the J gene TRBJ2-5; 11 bases agree with TRBD2. The CDR3 length is 15 residues. Germline CDR1 is SGDLS and CDR2 is YYNGEE. Losses at the gene ends were 4 bases for V and 10 bases for J; bases not matched to a gene: 12.